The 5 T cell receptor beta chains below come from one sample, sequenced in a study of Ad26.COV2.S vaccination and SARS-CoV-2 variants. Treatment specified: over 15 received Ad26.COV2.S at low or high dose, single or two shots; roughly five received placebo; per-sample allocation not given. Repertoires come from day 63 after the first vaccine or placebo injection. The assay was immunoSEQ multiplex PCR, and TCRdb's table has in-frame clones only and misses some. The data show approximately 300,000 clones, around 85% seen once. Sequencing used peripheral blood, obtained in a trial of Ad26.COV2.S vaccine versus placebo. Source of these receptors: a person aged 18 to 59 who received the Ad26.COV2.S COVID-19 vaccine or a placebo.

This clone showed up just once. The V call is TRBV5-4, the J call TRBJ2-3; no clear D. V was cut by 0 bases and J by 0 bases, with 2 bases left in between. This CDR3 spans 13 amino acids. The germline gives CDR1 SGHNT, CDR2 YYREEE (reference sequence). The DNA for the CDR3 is TGTGCCAGCAGCTTGGGTAGCACAGATACGCAGTATTTT. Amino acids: CASSLGSTDTQYF.

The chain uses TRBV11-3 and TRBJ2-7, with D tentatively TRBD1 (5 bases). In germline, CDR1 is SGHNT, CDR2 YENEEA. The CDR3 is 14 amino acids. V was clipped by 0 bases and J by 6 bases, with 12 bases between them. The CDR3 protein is CASSLEPDSSEQYF. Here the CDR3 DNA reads TGTGCCAGCAGCTTAGAACCAGACAGTTCCGAGCAGTACTTC.

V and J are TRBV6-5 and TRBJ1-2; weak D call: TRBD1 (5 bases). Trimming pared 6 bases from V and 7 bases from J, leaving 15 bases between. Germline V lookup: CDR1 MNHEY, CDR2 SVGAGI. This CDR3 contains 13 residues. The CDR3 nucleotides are TGTGCCAGCAGCTTATGGGGCAGTGGTGGCTACACCTTC. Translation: CASSLWGSGGYTF.

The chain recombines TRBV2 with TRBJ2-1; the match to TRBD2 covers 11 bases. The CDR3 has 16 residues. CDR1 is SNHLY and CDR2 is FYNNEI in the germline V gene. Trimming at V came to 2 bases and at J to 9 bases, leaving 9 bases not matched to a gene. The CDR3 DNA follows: TGTGCCAGCAGTGAATTTAGCGGGGGGGCCAGGAGTGAGCAGTTCTTC. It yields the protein CASSEFSGGARSEQFF.

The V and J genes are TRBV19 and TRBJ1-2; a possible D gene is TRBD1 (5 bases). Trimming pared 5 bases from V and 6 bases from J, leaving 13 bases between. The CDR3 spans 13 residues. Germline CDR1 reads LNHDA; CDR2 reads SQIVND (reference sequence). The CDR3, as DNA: TGTGCCAGTAGTTCCCGGACAACTAATGGCTACACCTTC. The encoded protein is CASSSRTTNGYTF.